A selection of T cell receptor beta chains follows, all from one sample in a study of PD-L1 blockade in urothelial cancer. The table came from immunoSEQ multiplex PCR; TCRdb's copy has only in-frame clones and leaves some out. The sample has 29,000 or so clones, 80% to 90% seen once; the top ten hold around 2.9%. The material sequenced was PBMCs, taken around atezolizumab (anti-PD-L1) treatment. The receptors were sampled from a man aged 45-65 years with urothelial cancer. The CDR3 runs from the conserved cysteine through the conserved F or W. D genes are given only for firm matches. Some rows mark clone size as missing; the rest say once, few, many or name a class of expanded clone.

v_gene	abundance	len	d_gene	j_gene	CDR3aa	CDR3nt
TRBV29-1	.	14	TRBD1	TRBJ2-7	CSVKGQTGTYEQYF	TGCAGCGTTAAGGGACAGACAGGGACCTACGAGCAGTACTTC
TRBV4-1	once	16	TRBD1	TRBJ2-5	CASSQEWSGGAETQYF	TGCGCCAGCAGCCAAGAATGGTCAGGGGGCGCGGAGACCCAGTACTTC
TRBV5-8	.	15	.	TRBJ1-4	CASSPQGRGGEKLFF	TGTGCCAGCAGCCCCCAGGGAAGAGGTGGTGAAAAACTGTTTTTT
TRBV4-3	.	14	TRBD1	TRBJ2-4	CASSQVDRGNIQYF	TGCGCCAGCAGCCAAGTGGACAGGGGAAACATTCAGTACTTC
TRBV20-1	.	11	.	TRBJ2-7	CSARLRYEQYF	TGCAGTGCCAGGCTGCGCTACGAGCAGTACTTC
TRBV10-2	.	13	TRBD1	TRBJ1-2	CASSSQGAYGYTF	TGCGCCAGCAGTTCACAGGGGGCGTATGGCTACACCTTC
TRBV15	.	14	TRBD2	TRBJ2-3	CATWAGGGTDTQYF	TGTGCCACCTGGGCGGGAGGGGGCACAGATACGCAGTATTTT
TRBV29-1	.	13	.	TRBJ2-7	CSGSGGPGYEQYF	TGCAGCGGTTCCGGGGGACCGGGTTACGAGCAGTACTTC
TRBV7-2	once	13	.	TRBJ2-7	CASSSPGSYEQYF	TGTGCCAGCAGCTCTCCCGGGAGCTACGAGCAGTACTTC
TRBV6-1	.	16	.	TRBJ1-1	CASSETLQAGNTEAFF	TGTGCCAGCAGTGAAACCCTCCAGGCGGGGAACACTGAAGCTTTCTTT
TRBV5-1	.	15	.	TRBJ2-2	CASSLSLANTGELFF	TGCGCCAGCAGCTTGAGTCTAGCCAACACCGGGGAGCTGTTTTTT
TRBV5-4	few	12	.	TRBJ2-5	CASNQRGETQYF	TGTGCCAGCAACCAGCGAGGGGAGACCCAGTACTTC
TRBV11-2	few	14	TRBD1	TRBJ1-3	CASSRTGSGNTIYF	TGTGCCAGCAGCAGGACAGGGTCTGGAAACACCATATATTTT
TRBV4-1	once	15	.	TRBJ1-2	CASSQDRGVTDGYTF	TGCGCCAGCAGCCAAGATCGGGGAGTCACGGATGGCTACACCTTC
TRBV11-2	.	14	TRBD1	TRBJ2-7	CASSFGQGTYEQYF	TGTGCCAGCAGCTTTGGACAGGGGACCTACGAGCAGTACTTC
TRBV6-1	.	15	TRBD1	TRBJ1-5	CASSIKGQASGPQHF	TGTGCCAGCAGTATAAAAGGACAGGCCTCCGGGCCCCAGCATTTT
TRBV11-1	once	14	.	TRBJ2-4	CASSLTGAKNIQYF	TGTGCCAGCAGCTTAACGGGTGCCAAAAACATTCAGTACTTC
TRBV11-2	medium-sized	15	.	TRBJ1-1	CASSLHRLGNTEAFF	TGTGCCAGCAGCTTGCACAGGCTGGGGAACACTGAAGCTTTCTTT